Presented here are 8 T cell receptor beta chains from one specimen sequenced in a study of Tregs in tolerant kidney transplant recipients. Repertoires were generated with immunoSEQ multiplex PCR, while TCRdb's copy carries only in-frame clones and drops some. The sample lists approximately 66,000 clones; 70% to 90% were seen once. The material sequenced was Tregs from blood, taken before the transplant. These receptor sequences come from a human donor who received a combined kidney and bone marrow transplant.

This clone was seen once. The chain uses TRBV30 and TRBJ1-4; maybe TRBD1 (5 bases). Germline V gene sequence: CDR1 GTSNPN, CDR2 SVGIG (reference sequence). V was shortened by 1 base and J by 8 bases, with 17 bases between the two germline ends. This CDR3 comprises 15 residues. The CDR3 is CAWSAPGGMGEKLFF. The CDR3 DNA is TGTGCCTGGAGTGCCCCGGGGGGAATGGGGGAAAAACTGTTTTTT.

This chain's CDR3 is CASSLEGAGGYWGEQYF. For the CDR3, the DNA is TGTGCCAGCAGCTTAGAGGGGGCCGGAGGTTATTGGGGCGAGCAGTACTTC. The rearrangement uses TRBV7-9 and TRBJ2-7, with 7 bases that match TRBD1. The CDR3 extends over 17 amino acids. Germline V gene data show CDR1 as SEHNR and CDR2 as FQNEAQ (reference sequence). V trimming: 1 base; J trimming: 6 bases; junction bases outside the gene matches: 15.

The J gene is TRBJ1-2, the V gene TRBV29-1, with 7 bases lining up with TRBD1. CDR1 is SQVTM, CDR2 ANQGSEA, per germline. CDR3 length equals 13 residues. With V trimmed by 3 bases and J by 5 bases, 6 bases remained unmatched. CDR3 coding DNA: TGCAGCGTTGACGGGTCAGGGGGGTATGGCTACACCTTC. Amino acid sequence: CSVDGSGGYGYTF.

This clone was detected only once. This rearrangement joins TRBV7-2 to TRBJ2-3, with D perhaps matching TRBD1 or TRBD2 (5 bases each). Germline V gene data show CDR1 as SGHTA and CDR2 as FQGNSA. The CDR3 is made up of 11 amino acids. The V gene lost 6 bases and the J gene lost 10 bases, with 11 bases spanning the gap. The CDR3: CASSPGTAQYF. The CDR3, as DNA: TGTGCCAGCAGTCCCGGGACCGCGCAGTATTTT.

The chain couples TRBV6-6 to TRBJ1-5, with TRBD1 matching over 7 bases. V shed 6 bases and J 4 bases; nucleotides not matched to a gene: 9. Germline CDR1 and CDR2: MNHNY and SVGAGI (reference sequence). CDR3 length: 15 residues. This chain's CDR3 is CASSPGTVLNQPQHF. As DNA, the CDR3 is TGTGCCAGCAGCCCTGGGACAGTACTAAATCAGCCCCAGCATTTT.

J is TRBJ1-5 and V is TRBV6-1; possibly TRBD1 for D (6 bases). V was pared by 7 bases and J by 5 bases, with 15 bases between. This CDR3 is built from 14 residues. Germline lookup yields CDR1 MNHNS and CDR2 SASEGT. The CDR3 is CASISLGGDQPQHF. DNA for the CDR3: TGTGCCAGCATCTCTTTGGGGGGCGATCAGCCCCAGCATTTT.

This clone has only a few counts. V usage is TRBV5-1 and J usage is TRBJ2-1, with a tentative D call TRBD1 (6 bases). Germline V gives CDR1 SGHRS, CDR2 YFSETQ. The CDR3 extends over 15 amino acids. V was clipped by 3 bases and J by 9 bases, with 19 bases between them. CDR3 nucleotide sequence: TGCGCCAGCAGCTGGGGACACAAGGGGGTCGGTGAGCAGTTCTTC. Amino acids: CASSWGHKGVGEQFF.

The CDR3 region is CASSLGVTGEQYF. In nucleotides, the CDR3 is TGTGCCAGCAGCTTAGGAGTCACGGGCGAGCAGTACTTC. This rearrangement joins TRBV7-9 to TRBJ2-7; D remains ambiguous. V shed 1 base and J shed 6 bases, with 10 bases lying between them. The germline V gene has CDR1 SEHNR and CDR2 FQNEAQ (reference sequence). The CDR3 runs 13 residues. Variable domain in full (rest from reference TRBV7-9 and TRBJ2-7): DTGVSQNPRHKITKRGQNVTFRCDPISEHNRLYWYRQTLGQGPEFLTYFQNEAQLEKSRLLSDRFSAERPKGSFSTLEIQRTEQGDSAMYLCASSLGVTGEQYFGPGTRLTVT.